This entry features one TCR beta chain sequence. The sample belongs to a study of blood T cell repertoires in COVID-19. Study at large: The United States, Italy and Spain provided the acute and convalescent COVID-19 samples. T cells, B-cell-depleted T cells, or PBMCs provided the cDNA or gDNA that served as material.

CDR3 length: 11 amino acids. V lost 6 bases to trimming and J lost 8 bases, with 8 bases between them. Under the authors' procedure: Reference gene primer amplification gave nucleated cell count estimates. Repertoires were generated with immunoSEQ multiplex PCR, while TCRdb's copy carries only in-frame clones and drops some. V and J calls plus clone size are reproduced from that table; the DNA served to infer D and trimming. Counted here are around 10,000 clones, 90% occurring once; the ten biggest clones make up roughly a tenth. This TCR derives from a human donor in a cohort sampled during active COVID-19. Sequencing was done on a sample of peripheral blood. J is TRBJ2-1 and V is TRBV12-3 or TRBV12-4, with D hard to call. CDR3 bases: TGTGCCAGCAGGGTACGGGATGAGCAGTTCTTC. Translated, it gives CASRVRDEQFF.